This T cell receptor beta chain derives from a study of blood T cell repertoires in COVID-19. In the study's own analysis: The authors estimated nucleated cell counts from reference gene primer amplification. Generated by immunoSEQ multiplex PCR, the TCRdb table keeps only in-frame clones and is missing some. Clone size and V and J calls were adopted from that table, with D and trimming inferred from the DNA. The sample records tens of thousands of clones, about 87% being singletons. The specimen was peripheral blood. This TCR came from a woman aged 45-65 years with acute or convalescent COVID-19.

The CDR3 DNA reads TGTGCCAGCAGCCCAGTCCTTAACCCTAACTATGGCTACACCTTC. Protein sequence: CASSPVLNPNYGYTF. V usage is TRBV11-2 and J usage is TRBJ1-2; D is ambiguous. The CDR3 totals 15 residues. Trimming took 5 bases from V and 0 from J, leaving 13 bases between them. Germline CDR1 SGHAT, CDR2 FQNNGV.